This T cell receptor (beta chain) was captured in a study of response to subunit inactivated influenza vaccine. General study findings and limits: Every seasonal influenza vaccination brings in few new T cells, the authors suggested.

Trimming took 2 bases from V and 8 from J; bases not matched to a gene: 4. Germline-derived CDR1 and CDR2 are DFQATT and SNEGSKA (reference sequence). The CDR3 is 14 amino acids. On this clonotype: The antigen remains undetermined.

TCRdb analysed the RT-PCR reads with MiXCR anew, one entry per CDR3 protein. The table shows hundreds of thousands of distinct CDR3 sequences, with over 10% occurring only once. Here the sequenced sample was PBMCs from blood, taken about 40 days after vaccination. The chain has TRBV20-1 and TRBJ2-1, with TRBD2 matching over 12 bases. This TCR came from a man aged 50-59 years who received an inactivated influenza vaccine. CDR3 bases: TGCAGTGCTAGATCACTAGCGGGAGGATATGAGCAGTTCTTC. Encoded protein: CSARSLAGGYEQFF.